This T cell receptor (beta chain) was observed in a study of identical twins. It was template switching that added a universal primer site, and there were unique molecular identifiers on the cDNA. Each CDR3 protein gets one entry after TCRdb re-called the 5' RACE reads with MiXCR. The data contain approximately 190,000 distinct CDR3 sequences, around a sixth of them singletons. General observations from the study: Abundant beta clonotypes from cord blood had fewer insertions, unlike memory repertoires, which showed none.

The germline CDR1 and CDR2 sequences are LGHDT and YNNKEL (reference sequence). This CDR3 is 16 amino acids long. Trimming cost V 1 base and J 2 bases, with 13 bases left between them. Of note for this clonotype: Its specificity is not known.

These data also featured in a second study, about T cells expressing NK-cell markers. That publication notes: Obtained from sorted CD3+CD56+NKG2C+, CD3+CD56+NKG2C- and CD3+CD56-NKG2C+ T cells were the TCR beta repertoires. These clonotypes additionally ranked first within the CD3+CD56-NKG2C+ fraction of a handful of donors.

The sequence was collected from a woman aged 18-29 years in good health. The gene calls are TRBV3-1 and TRBJ2-3; D gene uncertain. Sequencing input: CD8+ T cells sorted from blood. CDR3 bases: TGTGCCAGCAGCCAAGTGGTTCGGTGGGACACAGATACGCAGTATTTT. Amino acids: CASSQVVRWDTDTQYF.